This paragraph reports one TCR beta chain. The CDR3 spans 19 residues. Germline V gene sequence: CDR1 MGHRA, CDR2 YSYEKL. Between the trimmed V and J ends, which lost 1 base and 4 bases, there was a span of 24 bases. This sample was included in a study of blood T cell repertoires in COVID-19. About the study: T cells, B-cell-depleted T cells, or PBMCs provided the cDNA or gDNA that served as material.

This table comes from immunoSEQ multiplex PCR, and its TCRdb copy is limited to in-frame clones, with some not included. The sample lists around 370,000 clones, 88% occurring once. The TCR originated in a woman younger than 30 who had recovered from COVID-19. The chain is built from TRBV4-1 and TRBJ2-3, with a weak D call TRBD2 (7 bases). The sample comprised PBMCs or T cells enriched from blood (not recorded which). CDR3 nucleotide sequence: TGCGCCAGCAGCCAAGTATCTAAGAGGGGGGGGTTAGGAGCAGATACGCAGTATTTT. This gives the protein CASSQVSKRGGLGADTQYF.